A single sample is the source of the 26 T cell receptor beta chains below, sequenced in a study of blood T cells in healthy people across ages. Alongside a J-beta primer mix, a sample-barcoded 5' primer served in a second PCR lasting about 6 to 11 cycles. TCRdb reanalysed the 5' RACE reads using MiXCR and keeps one entry per CDR3 protein. In the table there are about 1.8 million distinct CDR3 sequences, less than 50% of which are singletons. Sequences were obtained from blood. The receptor set was obtained from a woman aged 40 to 50 in good health.

The V gene is TRBV7-2, the J gene TRBJ2-3; maybe TRBD2 (7 bases). There are 15 residues in the CDR3. Trimming stripped 2 bases from V and 6 bases from J, with 15 bases between. CDR1 and CDR2 (germline): SGHTA, FQGNSA. Here the CDR3 reads CASSLIGGGPDTQYF. The CDR3 nucleotides are TGTGCCAGCAGCTTAATTGGGGGGGGGCCCGATACGCAGTATTTT.

The J gene is TRBJ2-4, the V gene TRBV6-6; D is uncertain. Trimming shortened V by 11 bases and J by 0 bases, and 20 bases separated the two germline ends. Germline assignment: CDR1 MNHNY and CDR2 SVGAGI (reference sequence). CDR3 length: 16 residues. DNA of the CDR3: TGTGCCGGGTCTCCGGGCGTCACTTTAGCCAAAAACATTCAGTACTTC. Translated, it gives CAGSPGVTLAKNIQYF.

V gene TRBV6-5 combines with J gene TRBJ2-5; the D gene is possibly TRBD2 (7 bases). The CDR3 has 15 amino acids. The V and J ends lost 7 bases and 2 bases respectively, with 17 bases between them. Germline V gene lookup returns CDR1 MNHEY and CDR2 SVGAGI. The CDR3 is CASTDRGAKQETQYF. The CDR3 DNA is TGTGCCAGCACCGACCGGGGGGCAAAGCAAGAGACCCAGTACTTC.

The V gene is TRBV11-2, the J gene TRBJ2-1; D remains unclear. This CDR3 spans 14 amino acids. The V end lost 2 bases, the J end lost 7 bases, and 12 bases lay between the germline ends. Germline lookup yields CDR1 SGHAT and CDR2 FQNNGV. Here the CDR3 DNA reads TGTGCCAGCAGCTTAAAACATTCTAAAAATGAGCAGTTCTTC. It encodes CASSLKHSKNEQFF.

The chain uses TRBV27 and TRBJ1-5; D might be TRBD1 (5 bases). V lost 8 bases and J 5 bases, leaving 13 bases between the germline ends. Germline V gene sequence: CDR1 MNHEY, CDR2 SMNVEV (reference sequence). The CDR3 loop spans 13 amino acids. The CDR3 coding sequence is TGTGCCAGCCAGGGCCGGAGGGATCAGCCCCAGCATTTT. Residues: CASQGRRDQPQHF.

The genes are TRBV27 and TRBJ2-7; the D is unclear. CDR1 MNHEY and CDR2 SMNVEV come from the germline V gene (reference sequence). This CDR3 region has 14 residues. Trimming left V 3 bases short and J 2 bases short, with 11 bases between. CDR3 region: CASSLTALTYEQYF. The CDR3 nucleotides read TGTGCCAGCAGTTTGACCGCATTGACCTACGAGCAGTACTTC.

The chain employs TRBV12-3 or TRBV12-4 and TRBJ2-7; 7 bases align to TRBD1. V trimming: 10 bases; J trimming: 1 base; junction bases outside the gene matches: 4. The CDR3 runs 12 residues. CDR3 bases: TGTGCCAACAGGGGACAGTCCTACGAGCAGTACTTC. Its protein is CANRGQSYEQYF.

The chain employs TRBV6-5 and TRBJ2-3, with TRBD2 identical over 8 bases. J lost 5 bases, V lost 4 bases, and 5 bases had no gene match. Germline V gene sequence: CDR1 MNHEY, CDR2 SVGAGI. The CDR3 loop spans 14 amino acids. This CDR3 reads CASSLLAEEDTQYF. CDR3 nucleotide sequence: TGTGCCAGCAGTTTACTAGCGGAGGAAGATACGCAGTATTTT.

The CDR3 loop is CASSRGKAGTQYF. The CDR3 DNA reads TGTGCCAGCAGCCGCGGTAAGGCAGGTACGCAGTATTTT. The chain recombines TRBV6-2 or TRBV6-3 with TRBJ2-3; D unresolved. V was cut by 6 bases and J by 8 bases, with 15 bases left in between. CDR1 is MNHEY, CDR2 SVGEGT, per germline. CDR3 size: 13 residues.

Turning to this clonotype: At one end the junction does not follow the germline gene, possibly because of a read error. The V call is TRBV10-3, the J call TRBJ2-7; D is possibly TRBD2 (5 bases). The DNA matches TRBJ2-5 better at its end, which makes the J call doubtful. CDR1 ENHRY and CDR2 SYGVKD come from the germline V gene. This CDR3 region has 15 residues. CDR3 in DNA: TGTGCCATCAGGGAGTCGGGAACCTTGGGGGAGACCCAGTACTTC. Amino acids: CAIRESGTLGETQYF.

The genes are TRBV6-2 or TRBV6-3 and TRBJ2-5; 9 nucleotides align to TRBD2. The CDR3 spans 16 residues. Germline V gives CDR1 MNHEY, CDR2 SVGEGT. V trimming: 6 bases; J trimming: 3 bases; junction bases outside the gene matches: 11. The chain's CDR3 is CASRVTSGRFKETQYF. CDR3 sequence (DNA): TGTGCCAGCAGAGTAACTAGCGGGCGGTTTAAAGAGACCCAGTACTTC.

Only a few counts were recorded for this clonotype. This chain joins TRBV27 and TRBJ1-2; 9 bases agree with TRBD1. This CDR3 has 14 residues. Germline CDR1 and CDR2: MNHEY and SMNVEV (reference sequence). After removal of 3 bases from V and 8 bases from J, the junction contained 7 bases not matched to a gene. This CDR3 is CASSFGQGSGGYTF. The CDR3 region has the DNA TGTGCCAGCAGTTTCGGACAGGGGAGTGGAGGCTACACCTTC.

The J gene is TRBJ2-3, the V gene TRBV27; 9 bases align to TRBD2. Looked up from germline, CDR1 is MNHEY and CDR2 is SMNVEV (reference sequence). This CDR3 region has 19 residues. Losses at the gene ends were 5 bases for V and 0 bases for J; bases not matched to a gene: 15. The CDR3 nucleotides read TGTGCCAGCAGTCGCTCTCCCCCTGTAGCGGGGGCCAGCACAGATACGCAGTATTTT. This encodes CASSRSPPVAGASTDTQYF.

In DNA, the CDR3 is TGCGCCAGCAGCCAATTAAGATCGGGGGGGGGTTCCCAAGAGACCCAGTACTTC. Translated: CASSQLRSGGGSQETQYF. This rearrangement joins TRBV4-1 to TRBJ2-4, with 8 bases aligning to TRBD2. The J call could be wrong; TRBJ2-5 is a better fit for the DNA end. The CDR3 extends over 18 amino acids. Germline V gene lookup returns CDR1 MGHRA and CDR2 YSYEKL.

In this sample, this clonotype turned up a few times. This chain joins TRBV3-1 and TRBJ2-5, with D tentatively TRBD2 (5 bases). The CDR3 consists of 14 residues. The germline V and J ends were trimmed by 1 base and 7 bases, with 13 bases remaining between them. Germline V lookup: CDR1 LGHDT, CDR2 YNNKEL (reference sequence). The chain's CDR3 is CASSQGRRLGTQYF. CDR3 in DNA: TGTGCCAGCAGCCAAGGGAGGAGACTGGGGACCCAGTACTTC.

This chain uses TRBV28 with TRBJ2-7; weak D call: TRBD2 (6 bases). The CDR3 is made up of 14 amino acids. The V gene lost 8 bases and the J gene lost 0 bases, with 14 bases spanning the gap. The germline V gene has CDR1 MDHEN and CDR2 SYDVKM. The CDR3 DNA is TGTGCCAGCCGTCAAGGCGGGGCCTCCTACGAGCAGTACTTC. Translation gives CASRQGGASYEQYF.

This chain links TRBV20-1 with TRBJ2-3; D ambiguous. This CDR3 comprises 12 residues. The V and J ends lost 0 bases and 8 bases respectively, with 9 bases between them. Germline CDR1 is DFQATT and CDR2 is SNEGSKA (reference sequence). DNA for the CDR3: TGCAGTGCTAGAGAGGGTATCCGTACGCAGTATTTT. The encoded protein is CSAREGIRTQYF.

This rearrangement joins TRBV10-3 to TRBJ2-3; D not certain. This CDR3 has 14 amino acids. Deletions cut 4 bases from V and 3 bases from J, with 11 bases between. From germline, CDR1 is ENHRY and CDR2 SYGVKD. The CDR3 protein is CAISGRQSTDTQYF. The CDR3 DNA reads as TGTGCCATCAGTGGAAGGCAATCGACAGATACGCAGTATTTT.

The chain recombines TRBV7-2 with TRBJ2-1, with D perhaps TRBD2 (7 bases). CDR3 size: 16 residues. Trimming pared 2 bases from V and 9 bases from J, leaving 20 bases between. Germline-derived CDR1 and CDR2 are SGHTA and FQGNSA. The CDR3 spells CASSLWGGDGRIEQFF. CDR3 nucleotide sequence: TGTGCCAGCAGCTTATGGGGGGGCGACGGTCGGATTGAGCAGTTCTTC. Combining the CDR3 with reference TRBV7-2 and TRBJ2-1 gives the whole variable domain GAGVSQSPSNKVTEKGKDVELRCDPISGHTALYWYRQSLGQGLEFLIYFQGNSAPDKSGLPSDRFSAERTGGSVSTLTIQRTQQEDSAVYLCASSLWGGDGRIEQFFGPGTRLTVL.

CDR3 in DNA: TGCGCCAGCAGCTTGGTCAGGGAAGTCACAGATACGCAGTATTTT. Protein: CASSLVREVTDTQYF. The chain joins TRBV5-1 to TRBJ2-3; maybe TRBD1 (5 bases). Trimming took 0 bases from V and 2 from J, leaving 10 bases between them. The CDR3 has 15 residues. Germline V CDR1 and CDR2: SGHRS, YFSETQ.

This clonotype showed up just a few times. The chain uses TRBV20-1 and TRBJ2-7; TRBD2 matches at 7 bases. J lost 4 bases, V lost 6 bases, and 6 bases had no gene match. This CDR3 has 12 residues. Per the germline V gene, CDR1 is DFQATT and CDR2 is SNEGSKA (reference sequence). The chain's CDR3 is CSAARGDYEQYF. CDR3 DNA: TGCAGTGCAGCCCGGGGGGATTACGAGCAGTACTTC.

This clonotype appeared once. V and J are TRBV25-1 and TRBJ1-2, with 8 bases that match TRBD1. The ends lost 5 bases at V and 8 bases at J; junction bases unmatched: 7. Germline CDR1 and CDR2: MGHDK and SYGVNS. The CDR3 consists of 13 residues. This CDR3 reads CASSPRQGLGYTF. DNA for the CDR3: TGTGCCAGCAGTCCCCGACAGGGGTTGGGCTACACCTTC.

V usage is TRBV6-5 and J usage is TRBJ1-2, with a tentative D call TRBD1 (5 bases). From germline, CDR1 is MNHEY and CDR2 SVGAGI. V dropped 2 bases and J dropped 0 bases, with 10 bases sitting between them. CDR3 length: 15 residues. The CDR3 protein is CASSYGAGANYGYTF. As DNA, the CDR3 is TGTGCCAGCAGTTACGGGGCGGGAGCTAACTATGGCTACACCTTC.

This clonotype was seen once. This chain uses TRBV9 with TRBJ2-1; maybe TRBD2 (6 bases). The V gene's germline CDR1 is SGDLS and CDR2 YYNGEE. CDR3 length: 16 amino acids. The V gene lost 3 bases and the J gene lost 9 bases, with 22 bases spanning the gap. CDR3 nucleotides: TGTGCCAGCAGCGCCCTGACTAGTATAGCTGGGGGTGAGCAGTTCTTC. It yields the protein CASSALTSIAGGEQFF.

There are a few counts of this clonotype. The chain combines TRBV7-2 with TRBJ2-1; 7 nucleotides match TRBD1. The CDR3 contains 13 residues. The V segment lost 6 bases and the J segment 6 bases; nucleotides outside the gene matches: 5. In germline, CDR1 is SGHTA, CDR2 FQGNSA. CDR3 DNA sequence: TGTGCCAGCAGGACAGGGAACGGCAATGAGCAGTTCTTC. It codes for CASRTGNGNEQFF.

The V gene is TRBV20-1, the J gene TRBJ2-1; 9 bases are shared with TRBD2. The CDR3 sequence is 15 residues long. Germline lookup yields CDR1 DFQATT and CDR2 SNEGSKA (reference sequence). The ends lost 3 bases at V and 6 bases at J; junction bases unmatched: 9. The CDR3 region has the DNA TGCAGTGCTAGCCCCACTCGCGGGGGGGCCAATGAGCAGTTCTTC. Its protein is CSASPTRGGANEQFF.